This T cell receptor beta chain was observed in a study of blood T cells in healthy people across ages. The study, taken as a whole, reports: Long-lived and aged donors differed, with more naive CD4+ cells and higher diversity in the long-lived.

Together with a sample-barcoded 5' primer, a J-beta primer mix was included in a second PCR lasting roughly 6 to 12 cycles. TCRdb processed the 5' RACE reads anew with MiXCR; each CDR3 protein has one entry. The data show approximately 1.5 million distinct CDR3 sequences, with approximately 32% seen just once and around 11% held by the top ten. Germline CDR1 DFQATT, CDR2 SNEGSKA (reference sequence). The ends were cut back, 6 bases at V and 4 bases at J, with 7 bases in the middle. The CDR3 spans 11 residues. This clonotype was counted at least ten times. The antigen is unknown. The chain has TRBV20-1 and TRBJ2-1, with D uncertain. The specimen sequenced was blood. The TCR originated in a woman between 25 and 40 years old in good health. The CDR3 DNA sequence: TGCAGTGCCTCTAAATACAATGAGCAGTTCTTC. This encodes CSASKYNEQFF.